This entry lists 12 T cell receptor beta chains sequenced from one sample in a study of identical twins. TCRdb processed the 5' RACE reads anew with MiXCR; each CDR3 protein has one entry. In the table there are 500,000 to 600,000 distinct CDR3 sequences, around 20% of which are singletons. The data were also submitted as part of a second study, on T cells expressing NK-cell markers.

The specimen was CD4+ T cells sorted from blood. The receptors here all came from a woman between 18 and 29 years old in good health.

The rearrangement joins TRBV20-1 to TRBJ2-5; TRBD1 is a possible D gene (6 bases). Trimming shortened V by 6 bases and J by 3 bases, and 14 bases separated the two germline ends. Germline lookup yields CDR1 DFQATT and CDR2 SNEGSKA (reference sequence). The CDR3 runs 13 residues. CDR3 sequence reads: CSALGQRKETQYF. The CDR3 bases are TGCAGTGCCCTTGGACAGCGTAAAGAGACCCAGTACTTC.

This clonotype was recorded a few times. CDR3 bases: TGTGCCAGTAGTATAGGGGACAGGGGGAGTTCACCCCTCCACTTT. It translates to CASSIGDRGSSPLHF. The V gene is TRBV19, the J gene TRBJ1-6; 11 nucleotides agree with TRBD1. The germline gives CDR1 LNHDA, CDR2 SQIVND (reference sequence). CDR3 length: 15 residues. Trimming took 1 base from V and 9 from J; bases not matched to a gene: 2.

V gene TRBV12-3 or TRBV12-4 combines with J gene TRBJ1-3; D may be TRBD1 (6 bases). With 11 bases removed from V and 4 bases from J, the gap between germline ends came to 12 bases. The CDR3 consists of 12 residues. The CDR3 is CADRFSGNTIYF. CDR3 bases: TGTGCCGACAGGTTCTCCGGAAACACCATATATTTT.

The V call is TRBV7-9, the J call TRBJ2-3, with a tentative D call TRBD2 (6 bases). CDR1 is SEHNR, CDR2 FQNEAQ, per germline (reference sequence). Trimming took 4 bases from V and 2 from J, leaving 16 bases between them. The CDR3 consists of 16 residues. CDR3 loop: CASSSRRGGNTDTQYF. For the CDR3, the DNA is TGTGCCAGCAGCTCGCGGCGGGGCGGGAACACAGATACGCAGTATTTT.

This chain connects TRBV12-3 or TRBV12-4 to TRBJ2-6; D may be TRBD1 (5 bases). The CDR3 has 17 residues. With 7 bases removed from V and 2 bases from J, the gap between germline ends came to 18 bases. The CDR3 reads CASISRTLGAGANVLTF. As DNA, the CDR3 is TGTGCCAGCATTAGTCGAACTCTAGGGGCTGGGGCCAACGTCCTGACTTTC.

This clonotype has just a few counts. V is TRBV12-3 or TRBV12-4 and J is TRBJ2-1, with D possibly TRBD2 on 5 matching bases. There are 14 residues in the CDR3. The germline V and J ends were trimmed by 6 bases and 7 bases, with 16 bases remaining between them. The CDR3 region is CASSERTLGNEQFF. The CDR3 bases are TGTGCCAGCAGCGAGCGGACCCTAGGGAATGAGCAGTTCTTC.

The CDR3 sequence is CASSPYAGGQGAGGAFF. CDR3 nucleotides: TGTGCCAGCAGTCCCTATGCTGGGGGACAGGGGGCAGGAGGGGCTTTCTTT. The chain uses TRBV6-1 and TRBJ1-1, with 12 bases lining up with TRBD1. J gave up 11 bases and V 5 bases, and 18 bases lay outside the gene matches. The germline CDR1 and CDR2 sequences are MNHNS and SASEGT. This CDR3 has 17 amino acids.

J is TRBJ2-3 and V is TRBV7-2, with 11 bases fitting TRBD2. Germline V gene data show CDR1 as SGHTA and CDR2 as FQGNSA. The CDR3 consists of 16 residues. With 2 bases clipped from V and 7 bases from J, the junction kept 8 bases outside the gene matches. The CDR3 loop reads CASSLLAGGSPYTQYF. In nucleotides, the CDR3 is TGTGCCAGCAGCTTACTAGCGGGAGGTTCCCCCTATACGCAGTATTTT.

Concerning this clonotype itself: The missing conserved phenylalanine or tryptophan at the end of this CDR3 makes a read error likely. The chain carries TRBV7-9 and TRBJ2-1, with D maybe TRBD1 (6 bases). The ends were cut back, 5 bases at V and 9 bases at J, with 8 bases in the middle. CDR3 length equals 11 residues. CDR1 and CDR2 (germline): SEHNR, FQNEAQ (reference sequence). The DNA of the CDR3 is TGTGCCAGCAGCCCACAGGGTGAGCAGTTCCTC. This codes for CASSPQGEQFL.

This clonotype was counted many times. The chain uses TRBV5-1 and TRBJ2-7; possibly TRBD1 for D (6 bases). V was trimmed by 4 bases and J by 3 bases, leaving 14 bases between them. Germline V CDR1 and CDR2: SGHRS, YFSETQ. This CDR3 comprises 14 residues. CDR3 bases: TGCGCCAGCAGCACTACCGGGACACGCTACGAGCAGTACTTC. Protein: CASSTTGTRYEQYF.

This rearrangement joins TRBV5-1 to TRBJ2-1; D gene ambiguous. The CDR3 contains 15 residues. The V end was cut by 4 bases, the J end by 2 bases, with 13 bases between. CDR1 is SGHRS, CDR2 YFSETQ, per germline. The CDR3 here is CASSVQRAPYNEQFF. The DNA of the CDR3 is TGCGCCAGCAGCGTTCAACGGGCACCCTACAATGAGCAGTTCTTC.

The CDR3 loop is CAISDPGTPGAKNIQYF. For the CDR3, the DNA is TGTGCCATCAGTGACCCCGGGACTCCAGGGGCCAAAAACATTCAGTACTTC. This chain connects TRBV10-3 to TRBJ2-4; tentatively, D is TRBD2 (6 bases). Germline V gives CDR1 ENHRY, CDR2 SYGVKD. The CDR3 is 17 residues long. Deletions cut 3 bases from V and 1 base from J, with 16 bases between.